Each of the 5 T cell receptor beta chains below was sequenced from the same sample in a study of CD8 T cells in Susac syndrome. RNA in amounts of about 0.5 to 1 ug was reverse transcribed with random hexamers. Using its own MiXCR run on the immunoSEQ multiplex PCR reads, TCRdb lists one record per CDR3 protein. The repertoire holds about 75,000 distinct CDR3 sequences, with roughly 95% as singletons. The specimen was CD8+ T cells from PBMCs. These TCRs come from a human donor with Susac syndrome.

The chain has TRBV2 and TRBJ2-3; D tentatively reads TRBD1 or TRBD2 (5 bases each). The CDR3 is made up of 15 amino acids. The germline V gene has CDR1 SNHLY and CDR2 FYNNEI. V was pared by 0 bases and J by 1 base, with 8 bases between. CDR3 sequence reads: CASSEAGPGTDTQYF. The CDR3 DNA follows: TGTGCCAGCAGTGAAGCGGGACCCGGCACAGATACGCAGTATTTT.

This chain uses TRBV12-3 or TRBV12-4 with TRBJ1-2; D gene ambiguous. V was shortened by 5 bases and J by 2 bases, with 9 bases between the two germline ends. This CDR3 spans 13 amino acids. CDR3 bases: TGTGCCAGCAGTCCGACGGCAAACTATGGCTACACCTTC. It codes for CASSPTANYGYTF.

The chain combines TRBV14 with TRBJ2-1; maybe TRBD1 (5 bases). This CDR3 is built from 16 residues. The V gene's germline CDR1 is SGHDN and CDR2 FVKESK. Trimming pared 1 base from V and 6 bases from J, leaving 16 bases between. The CDR3 sequence: CASSQVAGFRGNEQFF. The DNA of the CDR3 is TGTGCCAGCAGCCAAGTCGCAGGGTTTCGCGGCAATGAGCAGTTCTTC.

The J gene is TRBJ2-4, the V gene TRBV12-3 or TRBV12-4; perhaps TRBD2 as D (6 bases). Trimming took 11 bases from V and 3 from J, leaving 20 bases between them. The CDR3 covers 15 residues. CDR3 nucleotide sequence: TGTGCCTGCTCTGGAGGGTTGGTAGGCAAAAACATTCAGTACTTC. Protein: CACSGGLVGKNIQYF.

The V and J genes are TRBV20-1 and TRBJ1-5; maybe TRBD1 (6 bases). Trimming took off 7 bases at V and 0 bases at J, with 13 bases between the two ends. The CDR3 sequence is 14 residues long. The germline V gene has CDR1 DFQATT and CDR2 SNEGSKA (reference sequence). CDR3 residues: CSVGGGDSNQPQHF. DNA for the CDR3: TGCAGTGTAGGGGGTGGGGATAGCAATCAGCCCCAGCATTTT.